This TCR beta chain was identified during a study of shared clonotypes between healthy human individuals. Profiling relied on immunoSEQ multiplex PCR, and the TCRdb table lists in-frame clones only, not all of them. The profile covers about 610,000 clones, with around 96% appearing a single time and around 0.1% taken by the ten largest. Selected positively for CCR7 and CD45RO-negative, naive CD8 cells excluded terminally differentiated effector memory CD45RA+ cells. The clonotype comes from a woman aged 25 to 39 in good health. The specimen was naive CD8+ T cells sorted from blood.

The CDR3 here is CASSFPAKWERASYEQYF. CDR3 nucleotide sequence: TGTGCCAGCAGCTTTCCGGCTAAGTGGGAGCGGGCCTCCTACGAGCAGTACTTC. The V call is TRBV7-9, the J call TRBJ2-7, with a weak D call TRBD2 (6 bases). The length of the CDR3 is 18 residues. Between the trimmed V and J ends, which lost 3 bases and 0 bases, there was a span of 21 bases. From germline, CDR1 is SEHNR and CDR2 FQNEAQ (reference sequence).